The 13 T cell receptor beta chains below all came from one sample that was sequenced in a study of shared clonotypes between healthy human individuals. The repertoire was sequenced with immunoSEQ multiplex PCR; TCRdb's copy has only in-frame clones and lacks some. The sample consists of fewer than 1 million clones, 96% of them appearing once. Cells designated naive CD8 were CD45RO-negative and were positively selected for CCR7, with terminally differentiated effector memory CD45RA+ cells excluded. Specimen: naive CD8+ T cells sorted from blood. The receptors here all came from a young man in good health.

The CDR3 loop is CATSRGQGAAYEQYF. In DNA, the CDR3 is TGTGCCACCAGCAGAGGGCAGGGGGCGGCCTACGAGCAGTACTTC. The chain joins TRBV15 to TRBJ2-7; 8 positions match TRBD1. The V gene end was trimmed by 1 base and the J gene end by 2 bases; junction bases not matched to a gene: 4. Germline V gene data show CDR1 as LNHNV and CDR2 as YYDKDF (reference sequence). CDR3 length: 15 residues.

The chain links TRBV9 to TRBJ2-1; 10 bases align to TRBD2. Trimming cost V 4 bases and J 7 bases; bases outside gene matches: 8. CDR1 and CDR2 (germline): SGDLS, YYNGEE. This CDR3 spans 15 amino acids. The CDR3 DNA follows: TGTGCCAGCAGCTCTAGCGGGAGTATGGGAAATGAGCAGTTCTTC. Translated, it gives CASSSSGSMGNEQFF.

The V and J genes are TRBV4-3 and TRBJ2-7; 9 bases are a match to TRBD2. CDR3 length: 15 amino acids. Germline-derived CDR1 and CDR2 are LGHNA and YSLEER. The junction had 6 bases not matched to a gene; V was cut back by 2 bases and J by 4 bases. The DNA for the CDR3 is TGCGCCAGCAGCCAATCTCGCGGGAGGGCATACGAGCAGTACTTC. It codes for CASSQSRGRAYEQYF.

The rearrangement uses TRBV29-1 and TRBJ1-2; D is ambiguous. CDR1 SQVTM and CDR2 ANQGSEA come from the germline V gene. Trimming left V 4 bases short and J 8 bases short, with 11 bases between. The length of the CDR3 is 11 residues. The CDR3, as DNA: TGCAGCGTTGCGTCAGCCAGAGGCTACACCTTC. It codes for CSVASARGYTF.

This clone was found once. The V gene is TRBV7-8, the J gene TRBJ1-5; D not resolved. V was cut by 1 base and J by 0 bases, with 7 bases left in between. This CDR3 is built from 15 residues. Germline V gives CDR1 SGHVS, CDR2 FQNEAQ. The CDR3 reads CASSLERISNQPQHF. Here the CDR3 DNA reads TGTGCCAGCAGCTTAGAAAGGATTAGCAATCAGCCCCAGCATTTT.

A single count supports this clone. The chain employs TRBV5-6 and TRBJ2-1, with 9 bases lining up with TRBD2. This CDR3 spans 15 amino acids. The V gene end was trimmed by 0 bases and the J gene end by 2 bases; junction bases not matched to a gene: 0. Germline CDR1 reads SGHDT; CDR2 reads YYEEEE. The CDR3 region is CASSLGTSAYNEQFF. For the CDR3, the DNA is TGTGCCAGCAGCTTGGGGACTAGCGCCTACAATGAGCAGTTCTTC.

In regard to this clone: In the same sample, other DNA sequences code for this CDR3. The rearrangement joins TRBV29-1 to TRBJ2-3; weak D call: TRBD1 (5 bases). Germline V CDR1 and CDR2: SQVTM, ANQGSEA. V gave up 4 bases and J gave up 1 base, with 9 bases separating them. There are 13 residues in the CDR3. Here the CDR3 DNA reads TGCAGCGTTGTCAGGGAAGGCACAGATACGCAGTATTTT. Translation gives CSVVREGTDTQYF.

V and J are TRBV5-6 and TRBJ2-1; D gene ambiguous. V shed 0 bases and J shed 2 bases, with 9 bases lying between them. Per the germline V gene, CDR1 is SGHDT and CDR2 is YYEEEE. The length of the CDR3 is 15 residues. CDR3 in DNA: TGTGCCAGCAGCTTGGGGGCCCTGACCTACAATGAGCAGTTCTTC. This codes for CASSLGALTYNEQFF. Full variable domain (outside the CDR3, taken from reference TRBV5-6 and TRBJ2-1): DAGVTQSPTHLIKTRGQQVTLRCSPKSGHDTVSWYQQALGQGPQFIFQYYEEEERQRGNFPDRFSGHQFPNYSSELNVNALLLGDSALYLCASSLGALTYNEQFFGPGTRLTVL.

The chain carries TRBV4-3 and TRBJ2-7; perhaps TRBD1 as D (5 bases). The V end lost 1 base, the J end lost 6 bases, and 16 bases lay between the germline ends. CDR1 is LGHNA, CDR2 YSLEER, per germline. The CDR3 spans 15 residues. The CDR3 nucleotides are TGCGCCAGCAGCCAAGTAGATCGGACAATCCGCGAGCAGTACTTC. It specifies CASSQVDRTIREQYF.

This chain uses TRBV27 with TRBJ2-1; tentative D call: TRBD1 (6 bases). CDR1 and CDR2 from the germline V gene are MNHEY and SMNVEV (reference sequence). Trimming shortened V by 3 bases and J by 7 bases, and 13 bases separated the two germline ends. The CDR3 is 14 residues long. The CDR3 loop is CASSLARGWNEQFF. The DNA of the CDR3 is TGTGCCAGCAGTTTGGCCAGGGGATGGAATGAGCAGTTCTTC.

This chain connects TRBV28 to TRBJ2-2; no definite D call. CDR3 length equals 13 residues. Trimming took off 4 bases at V and 6 bases at J, with 9 bases between the two ends. Germline CDR1 MDHEN, CDR2 SYDVKM. CDR3 sequence reads: CASSSLGAGELFF. The CDR3 nucleotides are TGTGCCAGCAGTTCCTTAGGAGCCGGGGAGCTGTTTTTT.

This chain joins TRBV28 and TRBJ2-4, with 7 bases matching TRBD2. Germline CDR1 reads MDHEN; CDR2 reads SYDVKM. This CDR3 has 17 residues. The ends lost 5 bases at V and 6 bases at J; junction bases unmatched: 16. CDR3 sequence reads: CASSPRLGKGGVNIQYF. The DNA of the CDR3 is TGTGCCAGCAGTCCCCGACTAGGAAAGGGAGGGGTAAACATTCAGTACTTC.

The chain employs TRBV27 and TRBJ2-7; 11 nucleotides line up with TRBD2. Germline CDR1 reads MNHEY; CDR2 reads SMNVEV (reference sequence). Trimming at V came to 1 base and at J to 3 bases, leaving 14 bases not matched to a gene. The CDR3 is made up of 19 amino acids. The CDR3 DNA is TGTGCCAGCAGTTTATTTGGTGGGAGGGGTAGCGGGAGGGACTACGAGCAGTACTTC. It yields the protein CASSLFGGRGSGRDYEQYF.